These T cell receptor beta chains were read from a single sample in a study of blood T cell repertoires in COVID-19. Using immunoSEQ multiplex PCR, the repertoire was profiled, and TCRdb retains in-frame clones only, with some absent. The sample records roughly 200,000 clones, roughly 89% being singletons. Source material: PBMCs or T cells enriched from blood (not recorded which). Receptor source: a woman aged 40-49 years with acute COVID-19. Both conserved end residues are part of each CDR3. The D gene is left open where the match is weak. A clone size is listed for some rows: how often the clone was seen (once, few, many), or a class if it is expanded.

TRBJ2-3	-	-	TRBV7-9	CASSSTASPTDTQYF	TGTGCCAGCAGCTCCACAGCAAGCCCAACAGATACGCAGTATTTT
TRBJ2-7	-	-	TRBV6-5	CASSWRPSTYEQYF	TGTGCCAGCAGTTGGCGCCCTAGTACCTACGAGCAGTACTTC
TRBJ2-5	-	once	TRBV5-4	CASSLETGALETQYF	TGTGCCAGCAGCTTGGAGACGGGAGCGTTGGAGACCCAGTACTTC
TRBJ2-2	-	-	TRBV21-1	CASSKEDRNHRELFF	TGTGCCAGCAGCAAAGAGGACAGGAACCATCGGGAGCTGTTTTTT
TRBJ1-1	-	-	TRBV7-9	CASSPGVEAFF	TGTGCCAGCAGCCCAGGGGTTGAAGCTTTCTTT
TRBJ2-5	-	-	TRBV7-3	CASSLTGIQETQYF	TGTGCCAGCAGCTTAACGGGCATCCAAGAGACCCAGTACTTC
TRBJ2-3	-	-	TRBV2	CASRKQGVSTDTQYF	TGTGCCAGCAGGAAACAGGGTGTGTCTACAGATACGCAGTATTTT
TRBJ2-6	-	-	TRBV19	CASSIGQIIDSGANVLTF	TGTGCCAGTAGTATAGGCCAGATCATCGACTCTGGGGCCAACGTCCTGACTTTC
TRBJ2-3	-	once	TRBV30	CAWSVLGTSTDTQYF	TGTGCCTGGAGTGTACTAGGGACTAGCACAGATACGCAGTATTTT
TRBJ2-7	-	-	TRBV6-5	CASSYRGREQYF	TGTGCCAGCAGTTACCGGGGGAGGGAGCAGTACTTC
TRBJ2-3	TRBD2	-	TRBV10-3	CAISESGTSPDTQYF	TGTGCCATCAGTGAGTCCGGGACTAGCCCAGATACGCAGTATTTT
TRBJ2-2	-	once	TRBV19	CASSIGPPPSTGELFF	TGTGCCAGTAGTATAGGGCCGCCTCCCAGCACCGGGGAGCTGTTTTTT
TRBJ2-3	TRBD1	-	TRBV28	CASSRDREGEGTDTQYF	TGTGCCAGCAGTAGGGACAGGGAGGGCGAGGGGACAGATACGCAGTATTTT